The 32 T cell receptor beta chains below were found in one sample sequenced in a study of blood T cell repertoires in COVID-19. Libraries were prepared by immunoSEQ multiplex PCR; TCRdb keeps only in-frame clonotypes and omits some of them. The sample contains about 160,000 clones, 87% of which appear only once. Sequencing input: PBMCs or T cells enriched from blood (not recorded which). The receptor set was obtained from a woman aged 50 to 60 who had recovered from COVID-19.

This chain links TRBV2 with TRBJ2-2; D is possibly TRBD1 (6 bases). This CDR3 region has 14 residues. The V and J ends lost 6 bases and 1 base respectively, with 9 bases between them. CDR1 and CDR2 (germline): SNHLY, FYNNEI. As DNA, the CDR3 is TGTGCCAGCAGGTGGGGGCGGAACACCGGGGAGCTGTTTTTT. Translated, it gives CASRWGRNTGELFF.

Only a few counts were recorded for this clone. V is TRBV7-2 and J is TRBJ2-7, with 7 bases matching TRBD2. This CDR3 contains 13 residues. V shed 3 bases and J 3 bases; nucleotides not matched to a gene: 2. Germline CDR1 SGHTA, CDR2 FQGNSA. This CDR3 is CASSFGGSYEQYF. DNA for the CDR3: TGTGCCAGCAGCTTCGGGGGGAGCTACGAGCAGTACTTC. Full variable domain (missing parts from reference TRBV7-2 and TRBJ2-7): GAGVSQSPSNKVTEKGKDVELRCDPISGHTALYWYRQSLGQGLEFLIYFQGNSAPDKSGLPSDRFSAERTGGSVSTLTIQRTQQEDSAVYLCASSFGGSYEQYFGPGTRLTVT.

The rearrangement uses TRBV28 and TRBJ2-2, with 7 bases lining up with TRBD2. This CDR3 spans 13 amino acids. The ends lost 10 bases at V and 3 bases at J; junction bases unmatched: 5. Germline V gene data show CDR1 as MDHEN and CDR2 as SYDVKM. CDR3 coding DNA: TGTGCCACCCTGAGCGGGGACACCGGGGAGCTGTTTTTT. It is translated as CATLSGDTGELFF.

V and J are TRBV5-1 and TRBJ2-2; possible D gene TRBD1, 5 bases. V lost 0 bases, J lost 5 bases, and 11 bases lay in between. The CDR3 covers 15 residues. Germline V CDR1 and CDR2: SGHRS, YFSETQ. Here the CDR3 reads CASSLESGMTGELFF. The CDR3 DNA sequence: TGCGCCAGCAGCTTGGAATCAGGGATGACCGGGGAGCTGTTTTTT.

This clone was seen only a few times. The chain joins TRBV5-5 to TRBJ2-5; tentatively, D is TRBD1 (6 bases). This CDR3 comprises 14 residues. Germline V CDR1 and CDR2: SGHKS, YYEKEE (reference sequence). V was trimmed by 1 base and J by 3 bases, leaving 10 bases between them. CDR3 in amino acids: CASSLRDTKETQYF. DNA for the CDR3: TGTGCCAGCAGCTTGCGGGACACTAAAGAGACCCAGTACTTC.

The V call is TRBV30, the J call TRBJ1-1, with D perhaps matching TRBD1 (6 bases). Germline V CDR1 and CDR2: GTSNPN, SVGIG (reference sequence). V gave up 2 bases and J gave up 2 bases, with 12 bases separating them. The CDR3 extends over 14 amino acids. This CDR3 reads CAWSLLGTNTEAFF. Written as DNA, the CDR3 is TGTGCCTGGAGTCTACTGGGGACAAACACTGAAGCTTTCTTT.

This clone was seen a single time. CDR3 sequence (DNA): TGTGCCAGCAGTTACTCGGACATAGGTTCCGCTCAGCCCCAGCATTTT. Protein: CASSYSDIGSAQPQHF. The chain has TRBV6-5 and TRBJ1-5; the D gene is possibly TRBD1 (5 bases). Germline-derived CDR1 and CDR2 are MNHEY and SVGAGI. The CDR3 spans 16 residues. The germline V and J ends were trimmed by 0 bases and 6 bases, with 15 bases remaining between them.

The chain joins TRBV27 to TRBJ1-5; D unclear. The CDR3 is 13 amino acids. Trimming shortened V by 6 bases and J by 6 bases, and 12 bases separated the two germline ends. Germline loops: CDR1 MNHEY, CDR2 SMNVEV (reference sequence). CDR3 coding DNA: TGTGCCAGCAGCCCGACATACACTCAGCCCCAGCATTTT. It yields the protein CASSPTYTQPQHF.

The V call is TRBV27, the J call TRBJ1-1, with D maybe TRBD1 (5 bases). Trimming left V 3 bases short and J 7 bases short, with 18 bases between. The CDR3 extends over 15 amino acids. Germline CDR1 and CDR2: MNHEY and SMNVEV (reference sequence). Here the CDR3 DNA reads TGTGCCAGCAGTTTGGAGGGACCTCGAGGTAGTGAAGCTTTCTTT. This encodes CASSLEGPRGSEAFF.

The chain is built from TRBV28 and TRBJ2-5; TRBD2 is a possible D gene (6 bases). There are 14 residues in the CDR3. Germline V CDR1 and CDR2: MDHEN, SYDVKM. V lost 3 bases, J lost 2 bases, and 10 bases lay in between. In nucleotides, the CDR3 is TGTGCCAGCAGTTTCGCGGGGCTGCAAGAGACCCAGTACTTC. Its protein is CASSFAGLQETQYF.

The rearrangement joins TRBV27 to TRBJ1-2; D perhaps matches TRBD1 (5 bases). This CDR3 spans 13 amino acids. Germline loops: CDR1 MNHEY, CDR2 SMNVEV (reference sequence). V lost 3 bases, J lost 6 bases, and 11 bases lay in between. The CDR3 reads CASSFFQGNGYTF. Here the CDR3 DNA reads TGTGCCAGCAGTTTTTTTCAGGGAAATGGCTACACCTTC.

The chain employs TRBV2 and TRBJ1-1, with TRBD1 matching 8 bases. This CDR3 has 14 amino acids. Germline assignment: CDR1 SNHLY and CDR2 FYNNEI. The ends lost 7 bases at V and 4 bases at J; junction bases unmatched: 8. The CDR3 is CASTVQTGGTEAFF. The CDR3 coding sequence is TGTGCCAGCACTGTTCAAACAGGGGGCACTGAAGCTTTCTTT.

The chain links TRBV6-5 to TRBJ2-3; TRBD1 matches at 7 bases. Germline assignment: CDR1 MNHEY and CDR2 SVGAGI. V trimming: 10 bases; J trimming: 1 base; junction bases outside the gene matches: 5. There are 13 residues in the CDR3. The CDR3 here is CATPGQRTDTQYF. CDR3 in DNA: TGTGCCACTCCGGGACAGCGCACAGATACGCAGTATTTT.

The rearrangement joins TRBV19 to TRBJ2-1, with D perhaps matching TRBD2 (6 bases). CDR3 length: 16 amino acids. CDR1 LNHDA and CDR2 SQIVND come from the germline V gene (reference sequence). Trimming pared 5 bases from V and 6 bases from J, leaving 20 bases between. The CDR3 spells CASSLSERVLGNEQFF. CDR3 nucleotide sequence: TGTGCCAGTAGTCTCTCAGAGCGGGTATTGGGCAATGAGCAGTTCTTC.

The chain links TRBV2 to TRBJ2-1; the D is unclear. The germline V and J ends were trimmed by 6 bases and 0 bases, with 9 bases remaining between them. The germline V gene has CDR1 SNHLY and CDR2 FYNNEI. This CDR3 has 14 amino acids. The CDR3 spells CASRPVSSYNEQFF. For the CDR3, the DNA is TGTGCCAGCAGGCCTGTGAGCTCCTACAATGAGCAGTTCTTC.

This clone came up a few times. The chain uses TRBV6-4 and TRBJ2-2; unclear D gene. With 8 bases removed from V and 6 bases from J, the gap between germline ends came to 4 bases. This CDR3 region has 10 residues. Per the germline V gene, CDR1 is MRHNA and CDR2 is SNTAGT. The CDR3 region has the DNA TGTGCCAGCCCCGCCGGGGAGCTGTTTTTT. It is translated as CASPAGELFF.

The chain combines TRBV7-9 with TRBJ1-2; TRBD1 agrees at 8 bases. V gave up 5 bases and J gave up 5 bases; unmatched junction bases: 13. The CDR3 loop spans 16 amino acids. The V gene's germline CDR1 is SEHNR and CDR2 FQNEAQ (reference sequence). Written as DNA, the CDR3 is TGTGCCAGCAGCAAGAGCGACAGGGGAGGGGGTTATGGCTACACCTTC. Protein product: CASSKSDRGGGYGYTF.

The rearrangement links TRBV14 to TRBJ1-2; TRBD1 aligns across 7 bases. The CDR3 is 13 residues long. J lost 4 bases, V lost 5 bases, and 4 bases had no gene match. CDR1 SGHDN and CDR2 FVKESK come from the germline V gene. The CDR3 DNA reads TGTGCCAGCAGCGGGACAGACTCCTATGGCTACACCTTC. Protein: CASSGTDSYGYTF.

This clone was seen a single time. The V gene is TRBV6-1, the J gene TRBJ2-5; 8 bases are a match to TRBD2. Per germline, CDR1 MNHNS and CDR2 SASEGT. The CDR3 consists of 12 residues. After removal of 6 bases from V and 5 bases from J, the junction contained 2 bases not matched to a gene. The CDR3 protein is CASSRTSETQYF. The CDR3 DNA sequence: TGTGCCAGCAGCCGGACTAGCGAGACCCAGTACTTC.

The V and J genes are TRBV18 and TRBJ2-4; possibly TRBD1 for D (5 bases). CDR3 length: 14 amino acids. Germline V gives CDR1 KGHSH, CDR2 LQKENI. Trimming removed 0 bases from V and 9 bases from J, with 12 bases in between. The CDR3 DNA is TGTGCCAGCTCACCACCTCCAGGGTACCCCATTCAGTACTTC. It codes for CASSPPPGYPIQYF.

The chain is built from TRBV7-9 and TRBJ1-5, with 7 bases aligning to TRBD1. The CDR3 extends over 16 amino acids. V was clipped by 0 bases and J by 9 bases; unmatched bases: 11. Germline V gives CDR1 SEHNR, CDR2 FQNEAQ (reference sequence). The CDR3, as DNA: TGTGCCAGCAGCTTAGCCCGGGACAGCCAGGGAGGGCCCCAGCATTTT. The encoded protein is CASSLARDSQGGPQHF. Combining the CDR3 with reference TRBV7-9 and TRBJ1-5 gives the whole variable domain DTGVSQNPRHKITKRGQNVTFRCDPISEHNRLYWYRQTLGQGPEFLTYFQNEAQLEKSRLLSDRFSAERPKGSFSTLEIQRTEQGDSAMYLCASSLARDSQGGPQHFGDGTRLSIL.

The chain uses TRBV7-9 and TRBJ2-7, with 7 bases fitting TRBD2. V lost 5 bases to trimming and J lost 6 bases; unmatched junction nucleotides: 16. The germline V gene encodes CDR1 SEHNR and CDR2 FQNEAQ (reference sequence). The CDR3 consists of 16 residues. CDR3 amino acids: CASSPATLGLRGEQYF. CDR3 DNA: TGTGCCAGCAGCCCCGCGACCCTGGGACTACGAGGCGAGCAGTACTTC.

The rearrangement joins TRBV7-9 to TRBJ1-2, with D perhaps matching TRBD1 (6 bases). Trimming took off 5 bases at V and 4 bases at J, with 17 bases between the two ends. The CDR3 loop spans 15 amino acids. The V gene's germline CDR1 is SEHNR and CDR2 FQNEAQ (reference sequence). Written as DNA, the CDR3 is TGTGCCAGCAGCCGCCGGGACACCGCTGTCTATGGCTACACCTTC. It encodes CASSRRDTAVYGYTF.

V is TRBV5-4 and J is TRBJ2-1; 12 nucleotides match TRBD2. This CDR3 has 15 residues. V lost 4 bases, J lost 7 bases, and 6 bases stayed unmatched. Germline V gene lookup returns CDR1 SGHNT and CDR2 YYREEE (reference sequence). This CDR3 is CASSVTSGGPNEQFF. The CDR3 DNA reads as TGTGCCAGCAGCGTGACTAGCGGGGGCCCGAATGAGCAGTTCTTC.

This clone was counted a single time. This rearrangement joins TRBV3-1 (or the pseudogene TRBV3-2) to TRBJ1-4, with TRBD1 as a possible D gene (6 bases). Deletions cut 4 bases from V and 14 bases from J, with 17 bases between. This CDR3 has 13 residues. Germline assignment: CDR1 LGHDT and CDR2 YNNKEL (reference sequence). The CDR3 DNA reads TGTGCCAGCAGCCGTAGGACAGTTCCCGGCCTGTTTTTT. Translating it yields CASSRRTVPGLFF.

CDR3 sequence (DNA): TGTGCCAGCAGACACGGACTGCTAGTTGCAACTAATGAAAAACTGTTTTTT. Encoded protein: CASRHGLLVATNEKLFF. The chain couples TRBV2 to TRBJ1-4; no reliable D call. Germline V gives CDR1 SNHLY, CDR2 FYNNEI. Between the trimmed V and J ends, which lost 6 bases and 0 bases, there was a span of 17 bases. The CDR3 length is 17 residues.

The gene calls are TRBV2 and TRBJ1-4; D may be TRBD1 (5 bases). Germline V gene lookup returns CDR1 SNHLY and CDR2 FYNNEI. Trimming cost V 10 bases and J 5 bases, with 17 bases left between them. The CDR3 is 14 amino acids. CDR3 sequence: CATSNKGANEKLFF. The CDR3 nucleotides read TGTGCCACCTCAAATAAAGGGGCGAATGAAAAACTGTTTTTT.

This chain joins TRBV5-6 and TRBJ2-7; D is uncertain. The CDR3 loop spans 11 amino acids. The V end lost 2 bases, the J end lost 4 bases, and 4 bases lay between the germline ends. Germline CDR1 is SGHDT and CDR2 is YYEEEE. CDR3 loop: CASSFGYEQYF. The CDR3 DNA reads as TGTGCCAGCAGCTTCGGGTACGAGCAGTACTTC. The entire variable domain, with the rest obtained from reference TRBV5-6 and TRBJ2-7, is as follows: DAGVTQSPTHLIKTRGQQVTLRCSPKSGHDTVSWYQQALGQGPQFIFQYYEEEERQRGNFPDRFSGHQFPNYSSELNVNALLLGDSALYLCASSFGYEQYFGPGTRLTVT.

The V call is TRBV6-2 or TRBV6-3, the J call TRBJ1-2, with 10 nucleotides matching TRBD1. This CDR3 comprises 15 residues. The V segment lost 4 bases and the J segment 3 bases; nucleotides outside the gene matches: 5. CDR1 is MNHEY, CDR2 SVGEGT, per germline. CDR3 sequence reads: CASSSAGTGDYGYTF. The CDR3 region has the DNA TGTGCCAGCAGTTCCGCCGGGACAGGGGACTATGGCTACACCTTC.

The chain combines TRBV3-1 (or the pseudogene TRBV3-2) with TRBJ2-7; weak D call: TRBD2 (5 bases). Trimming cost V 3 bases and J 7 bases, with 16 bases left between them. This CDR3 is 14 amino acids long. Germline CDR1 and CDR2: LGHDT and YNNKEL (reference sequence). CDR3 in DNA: TGTGCCAGCAGCCAGCGTGGGCCCCGGGAAGAGCAGTACTTC. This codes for CASSQRGPREEQYF.

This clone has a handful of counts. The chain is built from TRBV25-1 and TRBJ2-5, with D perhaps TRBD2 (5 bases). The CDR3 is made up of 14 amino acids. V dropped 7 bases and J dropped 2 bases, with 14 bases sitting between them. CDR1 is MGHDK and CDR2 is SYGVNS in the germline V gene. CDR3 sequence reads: CASKRETFQETQYF. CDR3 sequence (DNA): TGTGCCAGCAAGAGGGAGACTTTTCAAGAGACCCAGTACTTC.

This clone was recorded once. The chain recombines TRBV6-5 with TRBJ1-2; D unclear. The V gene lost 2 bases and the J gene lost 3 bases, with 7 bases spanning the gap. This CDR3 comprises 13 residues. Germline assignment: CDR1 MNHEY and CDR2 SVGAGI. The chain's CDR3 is CASSYEGDYGYTF. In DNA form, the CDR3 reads TGTGCCAGCAGTTACGAGGGAGACTATGGCTACACCTTC.